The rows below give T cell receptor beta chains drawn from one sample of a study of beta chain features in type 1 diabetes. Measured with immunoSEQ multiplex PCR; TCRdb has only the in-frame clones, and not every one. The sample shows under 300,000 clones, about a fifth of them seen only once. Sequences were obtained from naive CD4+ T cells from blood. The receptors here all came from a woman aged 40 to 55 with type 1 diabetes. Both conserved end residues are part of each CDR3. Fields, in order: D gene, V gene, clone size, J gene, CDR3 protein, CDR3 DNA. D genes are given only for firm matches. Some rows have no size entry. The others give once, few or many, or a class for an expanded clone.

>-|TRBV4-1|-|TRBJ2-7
CASSQDPSGYEQYF
TGCGCCAGCAGCCAAGATCCGTCGGGGTACGAGCAGTACTTC
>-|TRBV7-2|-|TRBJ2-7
CASSSPGSGTYEQYF
TGTGCCAGCAGCTCCCCAGGGTCTGGCACCTACGAGCAGTACTTC
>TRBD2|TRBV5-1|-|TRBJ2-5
CASSPVTSGVQETQYF
TGCGCCAGCAGCCCGGTGACCAGCGGGGTACAAGAGACCCAGTACTTC
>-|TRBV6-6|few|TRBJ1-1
CASSEDTEAFF
TGTGCCAGCAGCGAGGACACTGAAGCTTTCTTT
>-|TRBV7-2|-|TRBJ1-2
CASSFRGVPGYTF
TGTGCCAGCAGCTTCCGGGGGGTGCCGGGCTACACCTTC
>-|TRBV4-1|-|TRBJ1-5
CASSQEDRGSGYQPQHF
TGCGCCAGCAGCCAAGAGGACCGGGGTTCGGGCTATCAGCCCCAGCATTTT
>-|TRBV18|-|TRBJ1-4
CASSPAVATNEKLFF
TGTGCCAGCTCACCTGCAGTTGCAACTAATGAAAAACTGTTTTTT
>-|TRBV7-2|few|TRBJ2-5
CASSPAAAQETQYF
TGTGCCAGCAGTCCGGCGGCAGCCCAAGAGACCCAGTACTTC
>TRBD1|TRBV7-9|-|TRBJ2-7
CASSLRDSSYEQYF
TGTGCCAGCAGCTTGAGGGACAGTTCCTACGAGCAGTACTTC
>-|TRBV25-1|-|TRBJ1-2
CASSPWGEGGYTF
TGTGCCAGCAGCCCTTGGGGGGAAGGAGGCTACACCTTC
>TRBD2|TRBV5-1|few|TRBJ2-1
CASSYPPLAGVYNEQFF
TGCGCCAGCAGCTACCCTCCCTTAGCGGGGGTCTACAATGAGCAGTTCTTC
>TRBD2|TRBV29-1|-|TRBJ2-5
CSALTSGQETQYF
TGCAGCGCCCTCACTAGCGGCCAAGAGACCCAGTACTTC
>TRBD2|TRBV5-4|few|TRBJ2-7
CASSAELAGAYEQYF
TGTGCCAGCAGTGCTGAACTAGCGGGAGCCTACGAGCAGTACTTC
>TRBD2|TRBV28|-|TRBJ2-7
CASSLAGGYEQYF
TGTGCCAGCAGTTTAGCGGGGGGATACGAGCAGTACTTC
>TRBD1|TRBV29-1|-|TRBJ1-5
CSALTGGGLQHF
TGCAGCGCCCTGACAGGGGGAGGACTCCAGCATTTT
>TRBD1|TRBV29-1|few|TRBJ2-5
CSAPGQAQETQYF
TGCAGCGCCCCCGGACAGGCTCAAGAGACCCAGTACTTC
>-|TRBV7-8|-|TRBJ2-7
CASSPHQGSYEQYF
TGTGCCAGCAGCCCCCACCAGGGTTCCTACGAGCAGTACTTC
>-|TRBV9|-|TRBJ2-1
CASSVAPGGEQFF
TGTGCCAGCAGCGTAGCTCCCGGCGGTGAGCAGTTCTTC
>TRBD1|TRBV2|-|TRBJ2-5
CASRGTGSAAQYF
TGTGCCAGCAGGGGGACAGGGTCTGCGGCCCAGTACTTC
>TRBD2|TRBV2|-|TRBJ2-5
CGSSGNVGETQYF
TGTGGTTCTAGCGGGAATGTAGGAGAGACCCAGTACTTC
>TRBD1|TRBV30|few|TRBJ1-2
CAWSRRDSFLYGYTF
TGTGCCTGGAGCCGCCGGGACAGTTTCCTCTATGGCTACACCTTC
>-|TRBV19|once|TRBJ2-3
CASSIDHRVRGTDTQYF
TGTGCCAGTAGTATAGATCACCGGGTACGGGGCACAGATACGCAGTATTTT
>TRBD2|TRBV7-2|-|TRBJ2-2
CASSLGGRIAGELFF
TGTGCCAGCAGCTTGGGCGGGAGGATTGCCGGGGAGCTGTTTTTT
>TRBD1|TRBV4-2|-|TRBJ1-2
CASSQAGGTNYGYTF
TGTGCCAGCAGCCAAGCAGGGGGTACAAACTATGGCTACACCTTC
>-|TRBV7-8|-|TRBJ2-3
CASSSRGADTDTQYF
TGTGCCAGCAGCTCCAGGGGGGCGGACACAGATACGCAGTATTTT
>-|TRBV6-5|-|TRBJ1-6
CASSYSTLASPLHF
TGTGCCAGCAGTTACTCGACACTGGCCTCACCCCTCCACTTT
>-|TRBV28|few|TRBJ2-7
CASSFDEQYF
TGTGCCAGCAGTTTCGACGAGCAGTACTTC
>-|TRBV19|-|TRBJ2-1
CASTQGNNEQFF
TGTGCCAGTACTCAGGGCAACAATGAGCAGTTCTTC
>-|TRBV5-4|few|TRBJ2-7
CASSSELLSSYEQYF
TGTGCCAGCAGCTCCGAGTTGCTTAGCAGTTACGAGCAGTACTTC